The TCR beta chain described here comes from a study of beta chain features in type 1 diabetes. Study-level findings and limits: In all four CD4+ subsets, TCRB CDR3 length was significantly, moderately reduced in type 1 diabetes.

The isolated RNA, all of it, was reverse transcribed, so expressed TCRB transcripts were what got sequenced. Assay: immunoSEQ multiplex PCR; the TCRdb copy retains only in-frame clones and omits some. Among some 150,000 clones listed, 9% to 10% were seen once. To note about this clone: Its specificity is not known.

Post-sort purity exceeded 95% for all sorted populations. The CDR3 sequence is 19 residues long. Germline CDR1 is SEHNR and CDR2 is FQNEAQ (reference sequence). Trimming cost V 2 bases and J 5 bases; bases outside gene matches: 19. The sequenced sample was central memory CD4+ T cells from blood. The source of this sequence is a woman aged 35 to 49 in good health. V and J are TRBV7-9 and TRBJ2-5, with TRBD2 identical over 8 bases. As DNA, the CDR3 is TGTGCCAGCAGCTTATCTAGGATGGCGGGGGGCCCCGGTCGGGAGACCCAGTACTTC. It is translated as CASSLSRMAGGPGRETQYF.